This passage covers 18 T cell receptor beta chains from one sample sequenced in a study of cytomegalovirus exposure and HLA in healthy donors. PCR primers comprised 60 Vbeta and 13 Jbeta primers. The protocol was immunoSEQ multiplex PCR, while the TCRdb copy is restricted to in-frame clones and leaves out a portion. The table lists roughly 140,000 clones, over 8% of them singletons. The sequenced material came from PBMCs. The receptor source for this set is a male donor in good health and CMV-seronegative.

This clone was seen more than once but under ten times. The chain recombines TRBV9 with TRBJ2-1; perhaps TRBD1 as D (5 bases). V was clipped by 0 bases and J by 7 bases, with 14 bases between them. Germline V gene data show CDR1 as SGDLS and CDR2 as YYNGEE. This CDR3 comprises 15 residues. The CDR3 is CASSVDGRGRNEQFF. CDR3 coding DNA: TGTGCCAGCAGCGTAGACGGTAGGGGCCGTAATGAGCAGTTCTTC.

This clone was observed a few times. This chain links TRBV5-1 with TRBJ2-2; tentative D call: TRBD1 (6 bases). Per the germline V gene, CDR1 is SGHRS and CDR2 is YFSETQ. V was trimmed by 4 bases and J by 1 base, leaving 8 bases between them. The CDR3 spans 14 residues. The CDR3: CASSPTGNTGELFF. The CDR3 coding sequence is TGCGCCAGCAGCCCGACAGGGAACACCGGGGAGCTGTTTTTT.

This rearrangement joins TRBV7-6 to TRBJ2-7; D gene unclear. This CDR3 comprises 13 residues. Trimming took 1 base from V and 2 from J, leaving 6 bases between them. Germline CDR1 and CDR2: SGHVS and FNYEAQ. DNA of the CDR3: TGTGCCAGCAGCTTAGAGGCGGCCTACGAGCAGTACTTC. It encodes CASSLEAAYEQYF.

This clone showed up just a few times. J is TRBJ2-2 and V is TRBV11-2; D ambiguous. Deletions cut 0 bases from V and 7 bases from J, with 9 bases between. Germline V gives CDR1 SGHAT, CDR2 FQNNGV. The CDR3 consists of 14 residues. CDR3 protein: CASSLDQRSGELFF. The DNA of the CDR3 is TGTGCCAGCAGCTTAGATCAAAGGAGCGGGGAGCTGTTTTTT. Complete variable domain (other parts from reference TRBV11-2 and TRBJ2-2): EAGVAQSPRYKIIEKRQSVAFWCNPISGHATLYWYQQILGQGPKLLIQFQNNGVVDDSQLPKDRFSAERLKGVDSTLKIQPAKLEDSAVYLCASSLDQRSGELFFGEGSRLTVL.

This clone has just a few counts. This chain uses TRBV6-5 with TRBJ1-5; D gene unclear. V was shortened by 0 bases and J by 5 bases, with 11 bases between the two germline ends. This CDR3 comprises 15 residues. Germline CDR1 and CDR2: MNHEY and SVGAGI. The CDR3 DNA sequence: TGTGCCAGCAGTTACTCGAGGTTCGCCGATCAGCCCCAGCATTTT. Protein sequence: CASSYSRFADQPQHF.

The chain's CDR3 is CASSSAHSGRAYNEQFF. The CDR3 bases are TGTGCCAGCAGCTCCGCCCATAGCGGGAGGGCCTACAATGAGCAGTTCTTC. The chain uses TRBV2 and TRBJ2-1; 11 positions match TRBD2. CDR1 and CDR2 from the germline V gene are SNHLY and FYNNEI. The trim removed 6 bases at V and 2 bases at J, leaving 9 bases unmatched. There are 17 residues in the CDR3.

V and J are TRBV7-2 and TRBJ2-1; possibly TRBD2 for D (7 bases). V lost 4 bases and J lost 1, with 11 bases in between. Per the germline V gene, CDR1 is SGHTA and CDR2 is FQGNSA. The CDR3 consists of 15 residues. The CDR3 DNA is TGTGCCAGCAGCTCCGGGGGGCGGTCCTACAATGAGCAGTTCTTC. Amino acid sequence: CASSSGGRSYNEQFF. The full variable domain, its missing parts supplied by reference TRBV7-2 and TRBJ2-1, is GAGVSQSPSNKVTEKGKDVELRCDPISGHTALYWYRQSLGQGLEFLIYFQGNSAPDKSGLPSDRFSAERTGGSVSTLTIQRTQQEDSAVYLCASSSGGRSYNEQFFGPGTRLTVL.

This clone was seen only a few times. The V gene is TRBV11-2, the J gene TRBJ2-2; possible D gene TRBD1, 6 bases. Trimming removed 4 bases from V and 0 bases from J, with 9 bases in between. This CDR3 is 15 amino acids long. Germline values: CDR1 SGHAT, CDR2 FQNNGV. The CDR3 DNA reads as TGTGCCAGCAGCTCCGGGACAACGAACACCGGGGAGCTGTTTTTT. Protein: CASSSGTTNTGELFF.

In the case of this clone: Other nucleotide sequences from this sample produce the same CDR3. The CDR3 DNA reads as TGTGCCAGCAGCTTGGGCGGGATTGGACATGGCTACACCTTC. This codes for CASSLGGIGHGYTF. This chain connects TRBV7-9 to TRBJ1-2, with D hard to call. Germline V gene lookup returns CDR1 SEHNR and CDR2 FQNEAQ (reference sequence). CDR3 length equals 14 residues. Trimming removed 3 bases from V and 6 bases from J, with 14 bases in between.

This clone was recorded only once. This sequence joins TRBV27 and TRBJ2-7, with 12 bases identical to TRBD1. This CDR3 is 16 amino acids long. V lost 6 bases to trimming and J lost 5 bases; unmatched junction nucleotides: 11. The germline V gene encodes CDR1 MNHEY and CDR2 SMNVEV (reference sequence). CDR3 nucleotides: TGTGCCAGCAGCGTTTCCGCAGGGGACAGGGGGCACGAGCAGTACTTC. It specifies CASSVSAGDRGHEQYF.

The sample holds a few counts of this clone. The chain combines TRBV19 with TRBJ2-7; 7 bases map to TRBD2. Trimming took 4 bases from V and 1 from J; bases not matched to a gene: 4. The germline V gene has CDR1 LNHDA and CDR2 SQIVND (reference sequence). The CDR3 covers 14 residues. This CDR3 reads CASSTSGGSYEQYF. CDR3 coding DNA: TGTGCCAGTAGTACCTCCGGGGGGTCCTACGAGCAGTACTTC.

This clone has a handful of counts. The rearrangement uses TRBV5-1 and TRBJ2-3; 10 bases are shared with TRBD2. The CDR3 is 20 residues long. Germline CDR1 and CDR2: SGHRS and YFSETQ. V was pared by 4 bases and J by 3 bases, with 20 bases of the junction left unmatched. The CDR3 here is CASSTDRTQRGGLRTDTQYF. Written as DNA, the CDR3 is TGCGCCAGCAGCACTGACCGCACCCAGCGGGGGGGCCTTAGAACAGATACGCAGTATTTT.

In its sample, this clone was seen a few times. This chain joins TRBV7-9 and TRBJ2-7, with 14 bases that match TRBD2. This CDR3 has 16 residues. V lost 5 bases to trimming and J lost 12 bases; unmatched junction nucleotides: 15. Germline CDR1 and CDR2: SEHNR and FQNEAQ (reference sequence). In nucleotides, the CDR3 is TGTGCCAGCAGCCCAGCGACCGGGACTAGCGGGGGCACGCGGTACTTC. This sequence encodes CASSPATGTSGGTRYF.

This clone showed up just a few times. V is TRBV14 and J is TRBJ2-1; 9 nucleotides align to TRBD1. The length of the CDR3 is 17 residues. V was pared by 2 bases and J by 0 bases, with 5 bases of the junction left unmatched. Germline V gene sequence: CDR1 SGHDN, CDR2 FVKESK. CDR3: CASSQSGTGNSYNEQFF. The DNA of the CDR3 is TGTGCCAGCAGCCAATCCGGGACAGGGAACTCCTACAATGAGCAGTTCTTC.

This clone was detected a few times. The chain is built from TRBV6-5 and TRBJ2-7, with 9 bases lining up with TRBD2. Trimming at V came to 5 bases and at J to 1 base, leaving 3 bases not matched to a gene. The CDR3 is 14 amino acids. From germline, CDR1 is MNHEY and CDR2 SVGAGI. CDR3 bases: TGTGCCAGCAGTCCGACTAGCGGATCCTACGAGCAGTACTTC. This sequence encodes CASSPTSGSYEQYF.

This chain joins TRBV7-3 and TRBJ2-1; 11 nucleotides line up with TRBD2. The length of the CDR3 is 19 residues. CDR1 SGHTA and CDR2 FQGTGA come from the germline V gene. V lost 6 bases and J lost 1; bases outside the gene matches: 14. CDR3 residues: CASSQTSGKSLKSYNEQFF. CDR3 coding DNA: TGTGCCAGCAGTCAGACTAGCGGGAAAAGTCTCAAATCCTACAATGAGCAGTTCTTC.

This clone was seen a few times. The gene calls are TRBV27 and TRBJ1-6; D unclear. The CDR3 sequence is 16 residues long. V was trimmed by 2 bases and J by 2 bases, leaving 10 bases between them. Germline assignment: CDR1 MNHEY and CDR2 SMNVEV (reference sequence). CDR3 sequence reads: CASSLTGVPYNSPLHF. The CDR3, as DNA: TGTGCCAGCAGTTTAACCGGGGTCCCCTATAATTCACCCCTCCACTTT.

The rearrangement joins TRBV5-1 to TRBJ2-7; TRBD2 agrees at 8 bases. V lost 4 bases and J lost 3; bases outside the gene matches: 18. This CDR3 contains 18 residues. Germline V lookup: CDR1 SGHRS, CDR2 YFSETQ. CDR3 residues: CASSPGAFTSGTHYEQYF. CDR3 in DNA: TGCGCCAGCAGCCCGGGGGCCTTCACTAGCGGCACTCACTACGAGCAGTACTTC.